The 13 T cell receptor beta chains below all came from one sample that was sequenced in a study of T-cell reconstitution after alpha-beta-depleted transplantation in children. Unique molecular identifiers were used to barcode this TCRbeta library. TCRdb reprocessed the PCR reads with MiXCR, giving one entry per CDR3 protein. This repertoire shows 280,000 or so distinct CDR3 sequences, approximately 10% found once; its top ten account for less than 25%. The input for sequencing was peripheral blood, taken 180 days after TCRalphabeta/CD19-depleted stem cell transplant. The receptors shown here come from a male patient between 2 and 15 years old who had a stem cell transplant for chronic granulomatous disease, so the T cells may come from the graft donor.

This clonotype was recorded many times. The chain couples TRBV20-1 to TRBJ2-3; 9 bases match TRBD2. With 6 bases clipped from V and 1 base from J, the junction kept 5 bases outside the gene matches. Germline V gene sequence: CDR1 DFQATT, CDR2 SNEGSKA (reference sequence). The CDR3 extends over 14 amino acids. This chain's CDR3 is CSAEAGGRTDTQYF. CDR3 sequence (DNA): TGCAGTGCAGAAGCGGGGGGCCGCACAGATACGCAGTATTTT.

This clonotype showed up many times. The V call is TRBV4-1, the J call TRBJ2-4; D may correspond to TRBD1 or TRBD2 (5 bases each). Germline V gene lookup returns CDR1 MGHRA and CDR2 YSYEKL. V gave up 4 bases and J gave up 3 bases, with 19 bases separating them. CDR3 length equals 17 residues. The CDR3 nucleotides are TGCGCCAGCAGCCGGTTAAGCGGTGGGGACGTCAAAAACATTCAGTACTTC. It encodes CASSRLSGGDVKNIQYF.

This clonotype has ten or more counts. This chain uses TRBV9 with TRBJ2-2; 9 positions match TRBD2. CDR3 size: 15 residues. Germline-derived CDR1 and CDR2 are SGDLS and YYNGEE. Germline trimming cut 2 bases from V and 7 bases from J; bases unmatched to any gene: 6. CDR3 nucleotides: TGTGCCAGCAGCGTCGGGACTAGCCAACACGGGGAGCTGTTTTTT. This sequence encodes CASSVGTSQHGELFF.

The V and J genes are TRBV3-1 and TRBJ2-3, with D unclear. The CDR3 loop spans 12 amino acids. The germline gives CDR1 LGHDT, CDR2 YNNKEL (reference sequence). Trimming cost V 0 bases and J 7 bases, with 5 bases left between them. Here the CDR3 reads CASSQDPNTQYF. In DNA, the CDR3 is TGTGCCAGCAGCCAAGATCCGAATACGCAGTATTTT.

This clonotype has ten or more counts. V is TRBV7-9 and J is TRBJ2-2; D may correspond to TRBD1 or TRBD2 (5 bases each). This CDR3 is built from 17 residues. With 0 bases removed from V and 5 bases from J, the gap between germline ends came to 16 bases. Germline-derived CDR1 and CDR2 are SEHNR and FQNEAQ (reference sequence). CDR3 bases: TGTGCCAGCAGCTTAGCGCCGGGGCCCCCGGGGACCGGGGAGCTGTTTTTT. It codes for CASSLAPGPPGTGELFF.

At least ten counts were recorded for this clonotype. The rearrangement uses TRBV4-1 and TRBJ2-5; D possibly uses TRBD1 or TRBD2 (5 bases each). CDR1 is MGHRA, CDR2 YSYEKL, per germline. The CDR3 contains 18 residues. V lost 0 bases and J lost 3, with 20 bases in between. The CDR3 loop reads CASSQEGAGGAAKETQYF. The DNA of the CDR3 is TGCGCCAGCAGCCAAGAAGGGGCCGGTGGAGCGGCAAAAGAGACCCAGTACTTC.

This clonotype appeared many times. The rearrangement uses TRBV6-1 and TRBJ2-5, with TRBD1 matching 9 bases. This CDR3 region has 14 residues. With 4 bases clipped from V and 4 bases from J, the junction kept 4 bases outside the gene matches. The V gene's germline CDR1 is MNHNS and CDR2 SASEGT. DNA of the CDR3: TGTGCCAGCAGTGCACAGGGGGCTGGAGAGACCCAGTACTTC. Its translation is CASSAQGAGETQYF.

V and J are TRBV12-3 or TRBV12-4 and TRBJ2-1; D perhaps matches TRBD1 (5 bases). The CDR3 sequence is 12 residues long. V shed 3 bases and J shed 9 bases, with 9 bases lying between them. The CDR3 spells CASSFRATEQFF. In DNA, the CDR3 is TGTGCCAGCAGTTTCAGGGCGACTGAGCAGTTCTTC.

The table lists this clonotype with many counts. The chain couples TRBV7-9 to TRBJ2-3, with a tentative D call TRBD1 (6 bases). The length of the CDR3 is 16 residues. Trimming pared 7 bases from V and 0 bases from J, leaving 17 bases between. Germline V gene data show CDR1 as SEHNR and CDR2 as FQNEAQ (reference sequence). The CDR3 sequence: CASTLGPGQSTDTQYF. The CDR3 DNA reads TGTGCCAGCACCTTGGGCCCGGGACAAAGCACAGATACGCAGTATTTT.

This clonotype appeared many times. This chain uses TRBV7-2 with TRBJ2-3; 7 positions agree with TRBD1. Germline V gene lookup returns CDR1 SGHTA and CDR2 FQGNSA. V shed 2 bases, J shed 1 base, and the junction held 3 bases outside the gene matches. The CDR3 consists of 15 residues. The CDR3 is CASSLSQGGTDTQYF. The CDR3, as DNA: TGTGCCAGCAGCTTAAGCCAGGGGGGCACAGATACGCAGTATTTT.

The CDR3 reads CASSFSGLKDEQFF. The CDR3 bases are TGTGCCAGCAGTTTCTCGGGGCTAAAGGATGAGCAGTTCTTC. The chain has TRBV12-3 or TRBV12-4 and TRBJ2-1; tentatively, D is TRBD1 or TRBD2 (5 bases each). The germline V and J ends were trimmed by 3 bases and 8 bases, with 14 bases remaining between them. This CDR3 region has 14 residues.

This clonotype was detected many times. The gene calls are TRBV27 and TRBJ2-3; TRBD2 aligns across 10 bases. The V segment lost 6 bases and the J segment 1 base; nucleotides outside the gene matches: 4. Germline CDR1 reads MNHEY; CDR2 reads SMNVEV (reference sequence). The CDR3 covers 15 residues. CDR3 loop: CASRRGTSGTDTQYF. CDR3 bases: TGTGCCAGCAGGCGGGGGACTAGCGGCACAGATACGCAGTATTTT.

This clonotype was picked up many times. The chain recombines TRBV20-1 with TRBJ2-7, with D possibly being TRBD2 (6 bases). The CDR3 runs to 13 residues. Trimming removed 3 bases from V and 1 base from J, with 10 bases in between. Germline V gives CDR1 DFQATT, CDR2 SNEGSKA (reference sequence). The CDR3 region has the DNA TGCAGTGCTAGGGGGGACTCGTCCTACGAGCAGTACTTC. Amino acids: CSARGDSSYEQYF.